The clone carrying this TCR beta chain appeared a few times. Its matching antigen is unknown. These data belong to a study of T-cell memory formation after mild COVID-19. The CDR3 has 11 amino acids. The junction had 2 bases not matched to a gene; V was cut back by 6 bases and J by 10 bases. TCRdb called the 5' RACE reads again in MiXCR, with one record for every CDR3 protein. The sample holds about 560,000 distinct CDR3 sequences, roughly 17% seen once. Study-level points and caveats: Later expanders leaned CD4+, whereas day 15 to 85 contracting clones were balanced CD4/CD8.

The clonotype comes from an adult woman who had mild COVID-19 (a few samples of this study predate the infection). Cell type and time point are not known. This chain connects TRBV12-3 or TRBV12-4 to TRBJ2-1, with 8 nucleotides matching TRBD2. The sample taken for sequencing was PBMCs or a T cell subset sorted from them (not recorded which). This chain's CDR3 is CASRGGGEQFF. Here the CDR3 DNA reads TGTGCCAGCAGGGGCGGGGGGGAGCAGTTCTTC.